These 24 T cell receptor beta chains share one sample of origin, sequenced in a study of blood T cell repertoires in COVID-19. Here immunoSEQ multiplex PCR was the method, and the copy in TCRdb shows in-frame clones only, minus some. This table holds about 260,000 clones, roughly 79% found once. Sequenced sample: peripheral blood. All receptors derive from a woman of 80 years or more with acute or convalescent COVID-19.

This rearrangement joins TRBV7-9 to TRBJ1-1; D gene uncertain. This CDR3 has 11 residues. Per germline, CDR1 SEHNR and CDR2 FQNEAQ (reference sequence). Trimming pared 4 bases from V and 4 bases from J, leaving 4 bases between. The CDR3 protein is CASSSRTEAFF. The CDR3 bases are TGTGCCAGCAGCTCGCGCACTGAAGCTTTCTTT.

The J gene is TRBJ1-5, the V gene TRBV2; D gene unclear. Trimming took 5 bases from V and 1 from J, leaving 9 bases between them. The CDR3 has 14 amino acids. The germline V gene encodes CDR1 SNHLY and CDR2 FYNNEI. For the CDR3, the DNA is TGTGCCAGCAGTCCCACTCGGAGCAATCAGCCCCAGCATTTT. Protein sequence: CASSPTRSNQPQHF. Complete variable domain (other parts from reference TRBV2 and TRBJ1-5): EPEVTQTPSHQVTQMGQEVILRCVPISNHLYFYWYRQILGQKVEFLVSFYNNEISEKSEIFDDQFSVERPDGSNFTLKIRSTKLEDSAMYFCASSPTRSNQPQHFGDGTRLSIL.

The V and J genes are TRBV19 and TRBJ2-2, with a possible D match to TRBD2 (5 bases). Germline loops: CDR1 LNHDA, CDR2 SQIVND (reference sequence). V shed 1 base and J shed 2 bases, with 5 bases lying between them. This CDR3 is built from 14 residues. The CDR3 DNA reads as TGTGCCAGTAGTATAGGGACTAACACCGGGGAGCTGTTTTTT. As protein: CASSIGTNTGELFF.

In its sample, this clone was seen a few times. The chain employs TRBV6-5 and TRBJ1-1; 8 bases map to TRBD1. Per the germline V gene, CDR1 is MNHEY and CDR2 is SVGAGI. The J segment lost 5 bases and the V segment lost 7 bases, leaving 6 bases of the junction unmatched. The CDR3 has 13 residues. This chain's CDR3 is CASKTGGQTEAFF. CDR3 in DNA: TGTGCCAGCAAAACAGGGGGACAAACTGAAGCTTTCTTT.

This clone was detected once. The chain has TRBV7-2 and TRBJ1-6; D call uncertain. CDR1 is SGHTA and CDR2 is FQGNSA in the germline V gene. CDR3 length: 17 residues. V shed 1 base and J shed 4 bases, with 14 bases lying between them. The CDR3 loop reads CASSLESAGIYNSPLHF. CDR3 DNA sequence: TGTGCCAGCAGCTTAGAGTCGGCAGGCATATATAATTCACCCCTCCACTTT.

As DNA, the CDR3 is TGTGCCAGCAGCAAAGTGGGCGCTAGCGGTAGCTACGAGCAGTACTTC. As protein: CASSKVGASGSYEQYF. J is TRBJ2-7 and V is TRBV21-1; TRBD2 is taken as the D call from the table, unchecked against the DNA. TRBV21-1 is annotated as a pseudogene. The CDR3 runs to 16 residues.

This clone was seen only a few times. V usage is TRBV7-2 and J usage is TRBJ1-2; 7 positions agree with TRBD1. The V gene's germline CDR1 is SGHTA and CDR2 FQGNSA. V lost 1 base, J lost 4 bases, and 3 bases stayed unmatched. The CDR3 extends over 14 amino acids. The DNA of the CDR3 is TGTGCCAGCAGCTTAGTCCCAGGGGGCTATGGCTACACCTTC. As protein: CASSLVPGGYGYTF.

This chain joins TRBV7-9 and TRBJ1-6, with 7 nucleotides matching TRBD1. There are 14 residues in the CDR3. Germline V gives CDR1 SEHNR, CDR2 FQNEAQ (reference sequence). The junction had 9 bases not matched to a gene; V was cut back by 7 bases and J by 9 bases. CDR3 DNA sequence: TGTGCCAGCACCCAGAGGGGGCCCCCTTCACCCCTCCACTTT. It translates to CASTQRGPPSPLHF. The whole variable domain, filled in from reference TRBV7-9 and TRBJ1-6, reads DTGVSQNPRHKITKRGQNVTFRCDPISEHNRLYWYRQTLGQGPEFLTYFQNEAQLEKSRLLSDRFSAERPKGSFSTLEIQRTEQGDSAMYLCASTQRGPPSPLHFGNGTRLTVT.

Written as DNA, the CDR3 is TGTGCCAGCAGCGAGAAGGGGTTGGGCACTGAAGCTTTCTTT. Residues: CASSEKGLGTEAFF. The chain links TRBV9 to TRBJ1-1, with D possibly TRBD1 on 5 matching bases. The CDR3 covers 14 residues. CDR1 is SGDLS, CDR2 YYNGEE, per germline. V lost 3 bases and J lost 4, with 13 bases in between.

V gene TRBV7-8 combines with J gene TRBJ2-1, with 13 positions matching TRBD2. The CDR3 has 16 amino acids. Trimming cost V 5 bases and J 2 bases; bases outside gene matches: 3. Germline V CDR1 and CDR2: SGHVS, FQNEAQ. For the CDR3, the DNA is TGTGCCAGCAGCATACTAGCGGGAGGGCCCTACAATGAGCAGTTCTTC. Translated, it gives CASSILAGGPYNEQFF. The full variable domain, with the rest looked up from reference TRBV7-8 and TRBJ2-1, is GAGVSQSPRYKVAKRGQDVALRCDPISGHVSLFWYQQALGQGPEFLTYFQNEAQLDKSGLPSDRFFAERPEGSVSTLKIQRTQQEDSAVYLCASSILAGGPYNEQFFGPGTRLTVL.

V gene TRBV6-5 combines with J gene TRBJ2-7, with TRBD2 matching 7 bases. The CDR3 loop spans 14 amino acids. Germline V gene sequence: CDR1 MNHEY, CDR2 SVGAGI. V lost 6 bases, J lost 3 bases, and 8 bases stayed unmatched. The CDR3, as DNA: TGTGCCAGCAGGTCCAGACTAGCCGGCTACGAGCAGTACTTC. It yields the protein CASRSRLAGYEQYF.

This chain links TRBV10-3 with TRBJ1-1, with no clear D. Germline V gene data show CDR1 as ENHRY and CDR2 as SYGVKD. Trimming cost V 5 bases and J 2 bases, with 9 bases left between them. This CDR3 spans 13 amino acids. CDR3 in amino acids: CAISPRGNTEAFF. The CDR3 region has the DNA TGTGCCATCAGTCCTCGGGGTAACACTGAAGCTTTCTTT.

J is TRBJ1-1 and V is TRBV28, with 8 bases identical to TRBD1. The CDR3 runs to 14 residues. V lost 4 bases to trimming and J lost 3 bases; unmatched junction nucleotides: 4. CDR1 is MDHEN, CDR2 SYDVKM, per germline. The CDR3 nucleotides are TGTGCCAGCAGTTCCGCAGGGGGCCACACTGAAGCTTTCTTT. Translation: CASSSAGGHTEAFF.

J is TRBJ2-7 and V is TRBV15, with 8 bases that match TRBD2. Trimming at V came to 3 bases and at J to 5 bases, leaving 9 bases not matched to a gene. Looked up from germline, CDR1 is LNHNV and CDR2 is YYDKDF (reference sequence). The CDR3 is made up of 15 amino acids. CDR3 coding DNA: TGTGCCACCAGCAGGGGGGGAGCGGGAGTAGACGAGCAGTACTTC. This translates into CATSRGGAGVDEQYF.

This clone occurred a few times. The V gene is TRBV28, the J gene TRBJ2-7; 7 bases map to TRBD2. CDR3 size: 14 residues. CDR1 is MDHEN, CDR2 SYDVKM, per germline. The V segment lost 5 bases and the J segment 4 bases; nucleotides outside the gene matches: 8. The CDR3 DNA follows: TGTGCCAGCAGTCCACCCGGGGGAGGGTACGAGCAGTACTTC. Translated: CASSPPGGGYEQYF.

This sequence joins TRBV5-1 and TRBJ1-2, with unresolved D. V lost 2 bases and J 2 bases, leaving 10 bases between the germline ends. Germline V gives CDR1 SGHRS, CDR2 YFSETQ. The CDR3 runs 14 residues. The CDR3 protein is CASSLEKLNYGYTF. For the CDR3, the DNA is TGCGCCAGCAGCTTAGAAAAACTGAACTATGGCTACACCTTC.

The V gene is TRBV5-1, the J gene TRBJ2-5, with a tentative D call TRBD2 (5 bases). The V and J ends lost 4 bases and 1 base respectively, with 11 bases between them. The CDR3 extends over 14 amino acids. Germline V gene sequence: CDR1 SGHRS, CDR2 YFSETQ. The CDR3 reads CASSAGLTQETQYF. The DNA of the CDR3 is TGCGCCAGCAGCGCAGGACTCACCCAAGAGACCCAGTACTTC.

The chain has TRBV5-4 and TRBJ2-7; TRBD2 might be the D (5 bases). In germline, CDR1 is SGHNT, CDR2 YYREEE (reference sequence). The CDR3 has 13 residues. V lost 1 base and J 4 bases, leaving 9 bases between the germline ends. The CDR3: CASSLPGRYEQYF. In DNA, the CDR3 is TGTGCCAGCAGCTTGCCGGGAAGGTACGAGCAGTACTTC. Supplemented by reference TRBV5-4 and TRBJ2-7, the full variable domain reads ETGVTQSPTHLIKTRGQQVTLRCSSQSGHNTVSWYQQALGQGPQFIFQYYREEENGRGNFPPRFSGLQFPNYSSELNVNALELDDSALYLCASSLPGRYEQYFGPGTRLTVT.

The CDR3 protein is CASSRRPGQGAIQETQYF. As DNA, the CDR3 is TGTGCCAGCAGCCGCCGGCCGGGACAGGGGGCGATCCAAGAGACCCAGTACTTC. J is TRBJ2-5 and V is TRBV7-6; TRBD1 matches at 12 bases. The length of the CDR3 is 18 residues. Trimming took 5 bases from V and 1 from J; bases not matched to a gene: 11. The V gene's germline CDR1 is SGHVS and CDR2 FNYEAQ.

J is TRBJ1-1 and V is TRBV19; possible D gene TRBD1, 5 bases. Germline loops: CDR1 LNHDA, CDR2 SQIVND (reference sequence). With 5 bases removed from V and 3 bases from J, the gap between germline ends came to 10 bases. This CDR3 is 13 amino acids long. The chain's CDR3 is CASSGRGHTEAFF. The CDR3 nucleotides are TGTGCCAGTAGTGGGCGGGGCCACACTGAAGCTTTCTTT.

The chain uses TRBV6-6 and TRBJ2-7; perhaps TRBD1 as D (6 bases). V gave up 0 bases and J gave up 7 bases, with 10 bases separating them. This CDR3 spans 13 amino acids. The germline CDR1 and CDR2 sequences are MNHNY and SVGAGI (reference sequence). CDR3 in DNA: TGTGCCAGCAGTTACTCCTTGGGGGCTGAGCAGTACTTC. Protein sequence: CASSYSLGAEQYF.

This sequence joins TRBV7-9 and TRBJ2-4, with TRBD1 matching over 9 bases. Trimming cost V 4 bases and J 6 bases; bases outside gene matches: 10. The CDR3 consists of 16 residues. Germline-derived CDR1 and CDR2 are SEHNR and FQNEAQ (reference sequence). The CDR3 is CASSSDRGTGGNIQYF. CDR3 DNA: TGTGCCAGCAGCTCCGACAGGGGGACTGGGGGAAACATTCAGTACTTC.

The chain uses TRBV9 and TRBJ2-1; 9 nucleotides agree with TRBD2. The V and J ends lost 0 bases and 6 bases, in that order; junction bases with no gene match: 10. Per germline, CDR1 SGDLS and CDR2 YYNGEE. This CDR3 has 17 residues. This chain's CDR3 is CASSVVDSGSYFNEQFF. For the CDR3, the DNA is TGTGCCAGCAGCGTAGTGGATAGCGGGAGCTATTTCAATGAGCAGTTCTTC.

The V and J genes are TRBV5-8 and TRBJ1-2; 7 bases line up with TRBD1. V trimming: 4 bases; J trimming: 7 bases; junction bases outside the gene matches: 10. The CDR3 has 14 residues. CDR1 and CDR2 (germline): SGHTS, YDEGEE. CDR3 sequence: CASSPGQVFSGYTF. In nucleotides, the CDR3 is TGTGCCAGCAGCCCAGGACAGGTTTTCTCTGGCTACACCTTC.